This TCR beta chain is from a study of cytomegalovirus exposure and HLA in healthy donors. Some clones are missing from TCRdb's copy, which holds only in-frame ones; the method was immunoSEQ multiplex PCR. The sample yields under 75,000 clones, approximately 96% seen once. Unmatched junction bases numbered 3, after V lost 1 base and J lost 0 bases. Looked up from germline, CDR1 is MNHNS and CDR2 is SASEGT. The CDR3 has 16 residues. Regarding this clone: What it binds is not known.

Whole-study findings and limits: TCR sequences were mostly rare, though some public TCRs occurred in many donors. Associated with cytomegalovirus, according to the listing, were 164 TCR beta chains. Reportedly, cytomegalovirus status was diagnosed with high sensitivity and specificity.

The genes are TRBV6-1 and TRBJ1-3; 7 nucleotides agree with TRBD1. The source of this sequence is a woman under 30 in good health and CMV-seropositive. Sequenced: PBMCs. Here the CDR3 reads CASSEVGTVSGNTIYF. CDR3 sequence (DNA): TGTGCCAGCAGTGAAGTGGGGACAGTCTCTGGAAACACCATATATTTT.